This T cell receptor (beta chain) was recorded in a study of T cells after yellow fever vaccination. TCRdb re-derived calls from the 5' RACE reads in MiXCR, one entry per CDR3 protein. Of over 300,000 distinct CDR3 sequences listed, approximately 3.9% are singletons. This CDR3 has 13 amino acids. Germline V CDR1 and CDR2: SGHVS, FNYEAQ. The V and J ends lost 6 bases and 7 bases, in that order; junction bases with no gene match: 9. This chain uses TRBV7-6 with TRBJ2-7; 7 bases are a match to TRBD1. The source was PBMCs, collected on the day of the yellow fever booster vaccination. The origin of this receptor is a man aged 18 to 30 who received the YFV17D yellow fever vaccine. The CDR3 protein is CASSDEGADEQYF. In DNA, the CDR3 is TGTGCCAGCAGTGACGAGGGGGCGGATGAGCAGTACTTC. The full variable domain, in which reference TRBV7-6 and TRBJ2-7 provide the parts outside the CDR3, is GAGVSQSPRYKVTKRGQDVALRCDPISGHVSLYWYRQALGQGPEFLTYFNYEAQQDKSGLPNDRFSAERPEGSISTLTIQRTEQRDSAMYRCASSDEGADEQYFGPGTRLTVT.